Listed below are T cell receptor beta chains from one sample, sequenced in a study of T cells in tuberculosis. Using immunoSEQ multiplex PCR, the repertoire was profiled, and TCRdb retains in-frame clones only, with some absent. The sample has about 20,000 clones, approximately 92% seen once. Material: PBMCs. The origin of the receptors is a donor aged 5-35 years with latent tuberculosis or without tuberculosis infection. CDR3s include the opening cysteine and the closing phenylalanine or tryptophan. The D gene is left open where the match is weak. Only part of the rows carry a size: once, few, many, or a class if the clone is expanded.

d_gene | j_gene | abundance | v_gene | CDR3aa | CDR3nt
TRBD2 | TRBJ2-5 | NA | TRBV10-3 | CAISSFSREVETQYF | TGTGCCATCAGTTCCTTCTCGCGGGAGGTAGAGACCCAGTACTTC
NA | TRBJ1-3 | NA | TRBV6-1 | CASSEWRGSAGNTIYF | TGTGCCAGCAGTGAATGGAGGGGATCGGCTGGAAACACCATATATTTT
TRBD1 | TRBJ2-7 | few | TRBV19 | CATRQGQYEQYF | TGTGCCACGAGACAGGGTCAATACGAGCAGTACTTC
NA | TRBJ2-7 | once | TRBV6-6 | CASSYSGQTVYEQYF | TGTGCCAGCAGTTACTCCGGACAGACTGTCTACGAGCAGTACTTC
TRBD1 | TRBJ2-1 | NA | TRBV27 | CASSSWIQGSEYNEQFF | TGTGCCAGCAGTTCGTGGATACAGGGGAGCGAATACAATGAGCAGTTCTTC
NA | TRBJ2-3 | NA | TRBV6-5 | CASGGSTQYF | TGTGCCAGCGGGGGGAGTACGCAGTATTTT
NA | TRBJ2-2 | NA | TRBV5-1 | CASSLGGTGHTGELFF | TGCGCCAGCAGCTTGGGAGGGACTGGACACACCGGGGAGCTGTTTTTT
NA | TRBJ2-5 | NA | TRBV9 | CASSGWGQGETQYF | TGTGCCAGCAGCGGATGGGGGCAGGGAGAGACCCAGTACTTC
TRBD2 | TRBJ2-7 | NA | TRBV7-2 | CASSLPGGGSEQYF | TGTGCCAGCAGCTTGCCCGGCGGGGGGTCCGAGCAGTACTTC
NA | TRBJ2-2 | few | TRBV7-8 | CASSFLYGELFF | TGTGCCAGCAGCTTCCTTTACGGGGAGCTGTTTTTT
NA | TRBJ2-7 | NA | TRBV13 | CASSLYYEQYF | TGTGCCAGCAGCTTATACTACGAGCAGTACTTC
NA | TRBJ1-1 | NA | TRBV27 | CASSLNAGGTEAFF | TGTGCCAGCAGTTTAAATGCGGGGGGCACTGAAGCTTTCTTT
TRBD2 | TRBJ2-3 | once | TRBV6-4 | CASSDSSGGADTQYF | TGTGCCAGCAGTGACTCTAGCGGGGGGGCAGATACGCAGTATTTT
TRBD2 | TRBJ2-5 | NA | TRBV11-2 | CASSSRTSGGEARETQYF | TGTGCCAGCAGCTCCCGGACTAGCGGGGGCGAAGCCAGAGAGACCCAGTACTTC
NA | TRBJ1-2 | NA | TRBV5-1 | CASSPTGVYGYTF | TGCGCCAGCAGCCCCACGGGGGTTTATGGCTACACCTTC
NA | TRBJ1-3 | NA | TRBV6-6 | CASGDFSASGNTIYF | TGTGCCAGCGGGGACTTTTCGGCCTCTGGAAACACCATATATTTT
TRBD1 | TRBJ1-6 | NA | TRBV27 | CASSYRQGTGALSNSPLHF | TGTGCCAGCAGCTACCGACAGGGAACAGGGGCGTTAAGTAATTCACCCCTCCACTTT
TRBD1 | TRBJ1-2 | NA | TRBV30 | CAWETGYGYGYTF | TGTGCCTGGGAGACAGGGTACGGCTATGGCTACACCTTC
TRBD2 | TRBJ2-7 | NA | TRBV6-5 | CASRFGTSEFYEQYF | TGTGCCAGCAGGTTCGGGACTAGCGAGTTCTACGAGCAGTACTTC
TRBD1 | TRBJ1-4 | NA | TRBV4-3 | CASSQLVGWTGGGADNEKLFF | TGCGCCAGCAGCCAACTTGTTGGGTGGACAGGGGGCGGAGCGGATAATGAAAAACTGTTTTTT
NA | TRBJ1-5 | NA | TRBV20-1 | CSAREGTAQHF | TGCAGTGCTAGAGAGGGCACGGCCCAGCATTTT
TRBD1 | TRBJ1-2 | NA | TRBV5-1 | CASSARQGSGNGYTF | TGCGCCAGCAGCGCCCGACAGGGCTCGGGAAATGGCTACACCTTC
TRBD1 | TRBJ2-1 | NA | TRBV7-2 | CASSLTGHLNEQFF | TGTGCCAGCAGCCTGACAGGGCACCTTAATGAGCAGTTCTTC
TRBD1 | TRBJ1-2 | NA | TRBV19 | CASSTRRDRGSGYTF | TGTGCCAGTAGTACACGAAGGGACAGGGGTAGCGGCTACACCTTC
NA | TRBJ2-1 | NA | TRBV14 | CASSPIYRDEQFF | TGTGCCAGCAGTCCTATCTACAGGGACGAGCAGTTCTTC
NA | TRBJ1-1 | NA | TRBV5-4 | CASSLAYGNTEAFF | TGTGCCAGTAGCTTGGCCTACGGGAACACTGAAGCTTTCTTT
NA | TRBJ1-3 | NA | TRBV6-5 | CASTRAAHGNTIYF | TGTGCCAGCACGCGGGCCGCGCATGGAAACACCATATATTTT